This note documents a single T cell receptor beta chain sequence. These data come from a study of blood T cell repertoires in COVID-19. Looked up from germline, CDR1 is SGHRS and CDR2 is YFSETQ. The CDR3 is 14 amino acids. Trimming took 2 bases from V and 0 from J, leaving 5 bases between them. TCRdb's table, derived via immunoSEQ multiplex PCR, lists solely in-frame clones and lacks some. The table includes hundreds of thousands of clones, 83% detected once. This receptor was obtained from a woman in her thirties or forties who had been exposed to COVID-19. The sample was PBMCs or T cells enriched from blood (not recorded which). The rearrangement joins TRBV5-1 to TRBJ1-4; D is undetermined. The CDR3 sequence is CASSLSATNEKLFF. Here the CDR3 DNA reads TGCGCCAGCAGCTTATCTGCAACTAATGAAAAACTGTTTTTT.